This T cell receptor (beta chain) was obtained from a study of CD8+ T cells in alopecia areata. Whole-study context: It was oral tofacitinib, at 5 to 10 mg twice daily, that treated patients received. Study observations and caveats: Clonality exceeded that of normal scalp in lesional scalp, most notably in alopecia totalis/universalis. With patients, TCR sharing proved less clear than in mice, a difference possibly related to HLA.

Germline CDR1 and CDR2: MNHEY and SVGAGI. This CDR3 comprises 14 residues. Trimming took off 5 bases at V and 3 bases at J, with 14 bases between the two ends. cDNA reverse transcribed from extracted RNA served as the sequencing template. The assay was immunoSEQ multiplex PCR, and TCRdb's table has in-frame clones only and misses some. There are roughly 110,000 clones in the sample; around 83% occur only once, and over 20% lies in the top ten. Treatment indicated: oral pan-JAK inhibitor, 5-10 mg twice daily. This clone was recorded only once. The antigen is unknown. The receptor comes from a human donor with alopecia areata. Material: CD8+ T cells sorted from blood, obtained at week 24, from a patient treated with tofacitinib. The chain has TRBV6-5 and TRBJ2-7; D gene uncertain. This CDR3 reads CASSPSKVFYEQYF. The CDR3 DNA follows: TGTGCCAGCAGTCCAAGCAAGGTCTTCTACGAGCAGTACTTC.